These 20 T cell receptor beta chains originate from one sample sequenced in a study of blood T cell repertoires in COVID-19 (dated by TCRdb to 2018 to 2020). Library method: the immunoSEQ multiplex PCR assay. TCRdb re-hosts the immuneACCESS table, in-frame sequences only. Its copies lack some clones; in the studies checked, an unresolved V gene accounts for under half of them, and the cause for the rest is not known. This sample has a few hundred thousand clones in its table, and around nine tenths of those were observed once. Roughly 6.2% of the sample rests with the top ten. Source material: peripheral blood. These receptors were taken from a man in his fifties or sixties who had recovered from COVID-19.

This chain connects TRBV13 to TRBJ2-7; 13 nucleotides match TRBD2. This CDR3 comprises 15 residues. CDR1 and CDR2 (germline): PRHDT, FYEKMQ (reference sequence). J lost 9 bases, V lost 5 bases, and 10 bases had no gene match. The DNA of the CDR3 is TGTGCCAGCAGCCCTCGGACTAGCGGGGGTCTGGGGCAGTACTTC. It is translated as CASSPRTSGGLGQYF. The full variable domain, completed using reference TRBV13 and TRBJ2-7, is AAGVIQSPRHLIKEKRETATLKCYPIPRHDTVYWYQQGPGQDPQFLISFYEKMQSDKGSIPDRFSAQQFSDYHSELNMSSLELGDSALYFCASSPRTSGGLGQYFGPGTRLTVT.

This chain joins TRBV27 and TRBJ2-2; TRBD2 aligns across 7 bases. The V segment lost 0 bases and the J segment 7 bases; nucleotides outside the gene matches: 5. The CDR3 is made up of 15 amino acids. The germline CDR1 and CDR2 sequences are MNHEY and SMNVEV (reference sequence). The CDR3 region is CASSLSGLEGGELFF. Here the CDR3 DNA reads TGTGCCAGCAGTTTATCCGGACTAGAGGGCGGGGAGCTGTTTTTT.

CDR3 coding DNA: TGTGCCAGCTCACCAAGGGACAGGCTTCAGCCCCAGCATTTT. It codes for CASSPRDRLQPQHF. The V call is TRBV18, the J call TRBJ1-5; 8 bases agree with TRBD1. The J segment lost 6 bases and the V segment lost 2 bases, leaving 3 bases of the junction unmatched. CDR3 length equals 14 residues. Looked up from germline, CDR1 is KGHSH and CDR2 is LQKENI. Supplemented by reference TRBV18 and TRBJ1-5, the full variable domain reads NAGVMQNPRHLVRRRGQEARLRCSPMKGHSHVYWYRQLPEEGLKFMVYLQKENIIDESGMPKERFSAEFPKEGPSILRIQQVVRGDSAAYFCASSPRDRLQPQHFGDGTRLSIL.

The rearrangement links TRBV9 to TRBJ2-2; D not resolved. This CDR3 has 14 amino acids. Germline lookup yields CDR1 SGDLS and CDR2 YYNGEE. With 0 bases removed from V and 0 bases from J, the gap between germline ends came to 3 bases. The CDR3, as DNA: TGTGCCAGCAGCGTAGCTGCGAACACCGGGGAGCTGTTTTTT. Amino acids: CASSVAANTGELFF.

The chain recombines TRBV5-6 with TRBJ2-3, with TRBD2 matching over 10 bases. CDR1 is SGHDT, CDR2 YYEEEE, per germline. This CDR3 has 17 amino acids. The junction had 6 bases not matched to a gene; V was cut back by 2 bases and J by 0 bases. CDR3: CASSFVTSGISTDTQYF. The CDR3, as DNA: TGTGCCAGCAGCTTTGTAACTAGCGGGATTAGCACAGATACGCAGTATTTT.

The CDR3 sequence: CASSLTGMNTEAFF. Here the CDR3 DNA reads TGTGCCAGTAGTCTAACAGGGATGAACACTGAAGCTTTCTTT. The J gene is TRBJ1-1, the V gene TRBV19; the D gene is possibly TRBD1 (6 bases). Looked up from germline, CDR1 is LNHDA and CDR2 is SQIVND (reference sequence). Between the trimmed V and J ends, which lost 5 bases and 0 bases, there was a span of 10 bases. The CDR3 is 14 amino acids.

This clone was seen only once. This chain joins TRBV30 and TRBJ1-4, with D possibly TRBD1 on 5 matching bases. Germline-derived CDR1 and CDR2 are GTSNPN and SVGIG (reference sequence). V lost 6 bases, J lost 13 bases, and 18 bases lay in between. The length of the CDR3 is 12 residues. For the CDR3, the DNA is TGTGCCTGTATCCCGGGGGGGGGAGGACTGTTTTTT. It yields the protein CACIPGGGGLFF.

V usage is TRBV27 and J usage is TRBJ2-4, with TRBD2 matching 13 bases. This CDR3 region has 17 residues. V was pared by 7 bases and J by 1 base, with 7 bases of the junction left unmatched. The V gene's germline CDR1 is MNHEY and CDR2 SMNVEV (reference sequence). CDR3 nucleotide sequence: TGTGCCAGCACCAGGACTAGCGGGAGTGGGGCCAAAAACATTCAGTACTTC. Its protein is CASTRTSGSGAKNIQYF.

In its sample, this clone was seen a few times. This rearrangement joins TRBV2 to TRBJ2-3, with a possible D match to TRBD1 (6 bases). There are 13 residues in the CDR3. The V end lost 8 bases, the J end lost 0 bases, and 9 bases lay between the germline ends. Germline CDR1 is SNHLY and CDR2 is FYNNEI. The CDR3, as DNA: TGTGCCAGCGACAGGACCAGCACAGATACGCAGTATTTT. It yields the protein CASDRTSTDTQYF.

The chain carries TRBV7-2 and TRBJ2-4, with D perhaps TRBD2 (6 bases). The germline V and J ends were trimmed by 3 bases and 8 bases, with 14 bases remaining between them. CDR1 and CDR2 (germline): SGHTA, FQGNSA. The CDR3 covers 14 residues. CDR3 amino acids: CASSLALASDIQYF. The CDR3 nucleotides are TGTGCCAGCAGCTTGGCACTAGCATCCGACATTCAGTACTTC.

The chain combines TRBV9 with TRBJ1-5; no clear D. The CDR3 loop spans 15 amino acids. Germline CDR1 reads SGDLS; CDR2 reads YYNGEE. The V and J ends lost 0 bases and 1 base respectively, with 8 bases between them. CDR3 coding DNA: TGTGCCAGCAGCGTAGGTGGCAAGAGCAATCAGCCCCAGCATTTT. Encoded protein: CASSVGGKSNQPQHF.

This clone was recorded once. CDR3 coding DNA: TGTGCCAGTAAAGGCAGCGCAACTAATGAAAAACTGTTTTTT. It is translated as CASKGSATNEKLFF. The gene calls are TRBV19 and TRBJ1-4, with D hard to call. The V and J ends lost 7 bases and 0 bases respectively, with 9 bases between them. In germline, CDR1 is LNHDA, CDR2 SQIVND (reference sequence). The CDR3 loop spans 14 amino acids.

This sequence joins TRBV19 and TRBJ1-6, with a possible D match to TRBD1 (5 bases). V lost 9 bases and J 6 bases, leaving 18 bases between the germline ends. The CDR3 has 15 residues. In germline, CDR1 is LNHDA, CDR2 SQIVND (reference sequence). The CDR3 reads CASSPTGTRNSPLHF. For the CDR3, the DNA is TGTGCCAGCAGCCCCACAGGTACCCGTAATTCACCCCTCCACTTT.

The sample holds a few counts of this clone. The chain links TRBV4-1 to TRBJ1-3; D is unclear. V shed 4 bases and J shed 0 bases, with 10 bases lying between them. Germline assignment: CDR1 MGHRA and CDR2 YSYEKL. The CDR3 is 15 residues long. CDR3 region: CASSRDELSGNTIYF. CDR3 nucleotides: TGCGCCAGCAGCCGAGACGAGCTCTCTGGAAACACCATATATTTT.

The rearrangement uses TRBV9 and TRBJ2-3, with D possibly TRBD2 on 5 matching bases. Trimming left V 3 bases short and J 2 bases short, with 13 bases between. Germline assignment: CDR1 SGDLS and CDR2 YYNGEE. The CDR3 spans 15 residues. CDR3 sequence reads: CASSGLTRSTDTQYF. Here the CDR3 DNA reads TGTGCCAGCAGCGGCTTAACTAGATCCACAGATACGCAGTATTTT.

The chain combines TRBV4-2 with TRBJ2-5; TRBD2 matches 10 bases. J gave up 1 base and V 0 bases, and 14 bases lay outside the gene matches. CDR1 is LGHNA, CDR2 YNFKEQ, per germline. The CDR3 is made up of 20 amino acids. The CDR3: CASSQDRLKGLAGVQETQYF. CDR3 nucleotide sequence: TGTGCCAGCAGCCAAGATCGCTTAAAGGGGCTAGCGGGGGTCCAAGAGACCCAGTACTTC.

The chain uses TRBV7-9 and TRBJ1-1; 7 bases align to TRBD1. This CDR3 has 15 amino acids. V gave up 5 bases and J gave up 1 base; unmatched junction bases: 7. Germline assignment: CDR1 SEHNR and CDR2 FQNEAQ (reference sequence). The CDR3 nucleotides read TGTGCCAGCAGCCTACGACAGGGAACGAACACTGAAGCTTTCTTT. Translation gives CASSLRQGTNTEAFF.

The V gene is TRBV7-2, the J gene TRBJ1-2; no definite D call. Germline V gene data show CDR1 as SGHTA and CDR2 as FQGNSA. Trimming removed 5 bases from V and 5 bases from J, with 15 bases in between. The CDR3 is 14 residues long. This CDR3 is CASSPPSGDYGYTF. The CDR3 nucleotides are TGTGCCAGCAGCCCCCCGAGCGGCGATTATGGCTACACCTTC.

The chain has TRBV10-3 and TRBJ2-7; no firm D call. The CDR3 consists of 13 residues. The V end was cut by 8 bases, the J end by 6 bases, with 17 bases between. Germline CDR1 ENHRY, CDR2 SYGVKD. This CDR3 reads CAIGPPGDSEQYF. In nucleotides, the CDR3 is TGTGCCATCGGCCCCCCTGGAGATTCCGAGCAGTACTTC.

The DNA of the CDR3 is TGCGCCAGCAGCTTGGCGGGGACAGAGAACACTGAAGCTTTCTTT. It is translated as CASSLAGTENTEAFF. The V call is TRBV5-1, the J call TRBJ1-1; 7 bases match TRBD1. This CDR3 is 15 amino acids long. CDR1 and CDR2 (germline): SGHRS, YFSETQ. The trim removed 0 bases at V and 1 base at J, leaving 3 bases unmatched.